The next 18 T cell receptor beta chains were all read from a single sample in a study of blood T cells in healthy people across ages. It was with a sample-barcoded 5' primer and a J-beta primer mix that a second PCR of roughly 7 to 12 cycles was run. TCRdb recomputed calls from the 5' RACE reads with MiXCR, one row per CDR3 protein. The sample contains over 950,000 distinct CDR3 sequences, 51% of which appear only once. Sequenced: blood. Receptor source: a woman in her fifties or sixties in good health.

V gene TRBV12-3 or TRBV12-4 combines with J gene TRBJ2-4; 9 nucleotides agree with TRBD2. The J call is doubtful: the DNA matches TRBJ2-7 better. This CDR3 spans 16 amino acids. CDR3 DNA sequence: TGTGCCAGCAGTTTAGGGCGGGAGGGCCCTTCCTACGAGCAGTACTTC. It yields the protein CASSLGREGPSYEQYF.

Only a few counts were recorded for this clonotype. The chain joins TRBV6-1 to TRBJ2-1, with 11 bases fitting TRBD2. The CDR3 covers 15 residues. Germline CDR1 is MNHNS and CDR2 is SASEGT. The V gene end was trimmed by 4 bases and the J gene end by 4 bases; junction bases not matched to a gene: 3. The DNA for the CDR3 is TGTGCCAGCAGTGTAGCGGGAGGGCCTTACAATGAGCAGTTCTTC. Amino acid sequence: CASSVAGGPYNEQFF.

The chain employs TRBV12-3 or TRBV12-4 and TRBJ2-3; possible D gene TRBD2, 5 bases. V gave up 4 bases and J gave up 4 bases, with 12 bases separating them. The CDR3 runs to 14 residues. The CDR3 nucleotides are TGTGCCAGCAGTTCCGGACTCAACGCAGATACGCAGTATTTT. It specifies CASSSGLNADTQYF.

This clonotype was counted between two and nine times. The genes are TRBV27 and TRBJ2-7; 10 bases match TRBD1. V gave up 5 bases and J gave up 7 bases; unmatched junction bases: 11. The CDR3 runs to 15 residues. Germline CDR1 is MNHEY and CDR2 is SMNVEV (reference sequence). The CDR3 DNA reads TGTGCCAGCAGTATCGGGACAGGGGCGACCTCGGAGCAGTACTTC. This translates into CASSIGTGATSEQYF.

This clonotype was seen only a few times. The chain employs TRBV12-3 or TRBV12-4 and TRBJ2-2; TRBD1 agrees at 9 bases. With V trimmed by 8 bases and J by 6 bases, 10 bases remained unmatched. The CDR3 is made up of 15 amino acids. The CDR3 sequence is CASLLGQGRSGELFF. The CDR3 DNA is TGTGCCAGCCTCCTGGGACAGGGCCGATCCGGGGAGCTGTTTTTT.

This clonotype was detected only a few times. This chain links TRBV28 with TRBJ1-5; 11 bases align to TRBD1. CDR1 and CDR2 from the germline V gene are MDHEN and SYDVKM. The CDR3 contains 15 residues. V lost 2 bases to trimming and J lost 6 bases; unmatched junction nucleotides: 3. As DNA, the CDR3 is TGTGCCAGCAGTTTAGGTGGGACAGGGGGTCAGCCCCAGCATTTT. Translated, it gives CASSLGGTGGQPQHF. Drawing the rest from reference TRBV28 and TRBJ1-5, the complete variable domain is DVKVTQSSRYLVKRTGEKVFLECVQDMDHENMFWYRQDPGLGLRLIYFSYDVKMKEKGDIPEGYSVSREKKERFSLILESASTNQTSMYLCASSLGGTGGQPQHFGDGTRLSIL.

V and J are TRBV28 and TRBJ2-4, with TRBD1 as a possible D gene (6 bases). The DNA end is more similar to TRBJ2-7, so the J call may be wrong. CDR1 is MDHEN, CDR2 SYDVKM, per germline. The CDR3 has 15 amino acids. CDR3 nucleotides: TGTGCCAGCAGTCTCCCCCTCAGGGGCTCCTACGAGCAGTACTTC. It encodes CASSLPLRGSYEQYF.

The J gene is TRBJ2-6, the V gene TRBV4-1; the D is unclear. Germline CDR1 reads MGHRA; CDR2 reads YSYEKL. The CDR3 sequence is 18 residues long. The ends were cut back, 5 bases at V and 4 bases at J, with 21 bases in the middle. This chain's CDR3 is CASSETPTDTLGANVLTF. Written as DNA, the CDR3 is TGCGCCAGCAGCGAAACCCCCACTGACACCCTCGGGGCCAACGTCCTGACTTTC.

The chain recombines TRBV14 with TRBJ2-3; maybe TRBD2 (5 bases). Per germline, CDR1 SGHDN and CDR2 FVKESK. V was clipped by 9 bases and J by 4 bases, with 14 bases between them. The CDR3 runs to 13 residues. DNA for the CDR3: TGTGCCAGAGAACTAGGACCGGCAGATACGCAGTATTTT. Translation: CARELGPADTQYF. Together with reference TRBV14 and TRBJ2-3, the CDR3 gives the full variable domain: EAGVTQFPSHSVIEKGQTVTLRCDPISGHDNLYWYRRVMGKEIKFLLHFVKESKQDESGMPNNRFLAERTGGTYSTLKVQPAELEDSGVYFCARELGPADTQYFGPGTRLTVL.

The genes are TRBV9 and TRBJ2-6; possibly TRBD1 for D (6 bases). Looked up from germline, CDR1 is SGDLS and CDR2 is YYNGEE. V lost 0 bases, J lost 2 bases, and 12 bases lay in between. The CDR3 is made up of 17 amino acids. In nucleotides, the CDR3 is TGTGCCAGCAGCGTAGGCAGGGGTGTCGCTGGGGCCAACGTCCTGACTTTC. It encodes CASSVGRGVAGANVLTF.

In this sample, this clonotype turned up a few times. Its ends do not fully match the called genes, so a read error is possible. The rearrangement uses TRBV11-2 and TRBJ2-5; D not certain. Germline V lookup: CDR1 SGHAT, CDR2 FQNNGV. This CDR3 region has 12 residues. CDR3 DNA: TGTGCCACCAGCCAAGACGTCGAGACCCAGTACTTC. It encodes CATSQDVETQYF.

This chain uses TRBV10-2 with TRBJ1-3; D unclear. V lost 0 bases and J 2 bases, leaving 5 bases between the germline ends. CDR3 length: 14 residues. Per the germline V gene, CDR1 is WSHSY and CDR2 is SAAADI. The chain's CDR3 is CASSESQTGNTIYF. The CDR3 DNA follows: TGCGCCAGCAGTGAGTCTCAGACTGGAAACACCATATATTTT.

This clonotype was picked up many times. The V call is TRBV29-1, the J call TRBJ2-7, with 8 bases that match TRBD1. CDR3 length: 12 residues. J was trimmed by 6 bases and V by 4 bases; bases with no gene match: 5. The germline V gene has CDR1 SQVTM and CDR2 ANQGSEA. The CDR3 protein is CSVGQGAGEQYF. As DNA, the CDR3 is TGCAGCGTTGGTCAGGGGGCTGGCGAGCAGTACTTC.

The rearrangement links TRBV6-5 to TRBJ2-5, with 13 bases matching TRBD2. Germline V gene lookup returns CDR1 MNHEY and CDR2 SVGAGI. The CDR3 loop spans 13 amino acids. The V gene end was trimmed by 8 bases and the J gene end by 11 bases; junction bases not matched to a gene: 8. This chain's CDR3 is CASLTSGRNEQYF. In DNA, the CDR3 is TGTGCCAGCCTGACTAGCGGGAGGAATGAGCAGTACTTC.

This sequence joins TRBV7-6 and TRBJ2-3; TRBD2 matches at 7 bases. CDR3 length: 15 residues. V lost 0 bases, J lost 5 bases, and 5 bases stayed unmatched. The germline CDR1 and CDR2 sequences are SGHVS and FNYEAQ. The CDR3: CASSLAAEREDTQYF. The CDR3, as DNA: TGTGCCAGCAGCTTAGCTGCGGAGCGGGAAGATACGCAGTATTTT.

The chain is built from TRBV20-1 and TRBJ1-4, with D unresolved. Trimming shortened V by 1 base and J by 8 bases, and 5 bases separated the two germline ends. CDR1 is DFQATT, CDR2 SNEGSKA, per germline (reference sequence). This CDR3 has 11 amino acids. CDR3 sequence: CSARGEEKLFF. The CDR3 region has the DNA TGCAGTGCTAGAGGGGAAGAAAAACTGTTTTTT.

J is TRBJ2-1 and V is TRBV29-1; TRBD2 agrees at 10 bases. V was clipped by 7 bases and J by 5 bases; unmatched bases: 2. The CDR3 totals 12 residues. Germline V gives CDR1 SQVTM, CDR2 ANQGSEA. This chain's CDR3 is CSASGGNNEQFF. The DNA of the CDR3 is TGCAGCGCTAGCGGGGGCAACAATGAGCAGTTCTTC.

The rearrangement joins TRBV18 to TRBJ1-2, with a possible D match to TRBD1 (6 bases). The CDR3 is 15 residues long. The germline V and J ends were trimmed by 0 bases and 6 bases, with 14 bases remaining between them. Per the germline V gene, CDR1 is KGHSH and CDR2 is LQKENI. CDR3 sequence: CASSPPAQGSNGYTF. The CDR3 bases are TGTGCCAGCTCACCACCGGCCCAGGGGTCTAATGGCTACACCTTC.